The rows below give T cell receptor beta chains drawn from one sample of a study of blood T cells in healthy people across ages. TCRdb independently ran MiXCR on the 5' RACE reads; one entry per CDR3 protein. The data contain more than 750,000 distinct CDR3 sequences, 25% to 35% of them seen just once; the ten biggest clones take up roughly 10%. Separately, the same data were catalogued under a study of T cells of mothers and their children.

Source material: blood. The receptors shown here come from a woman aged 40 to 50 in good health. CDR3s include the opening cysteine and the closing phenylalanine or tryptophan. Each record gives: J gene, V gene, clone size, CDR3 protein. Size is stated for part of the rows, as once, few or many counts, or as a class when the clone is expanded.

>TRBJ2-5|TRBV4-2|many
CASSQGLDYETQYF
>TRBJ1-6|TRBV11-1|few
CASTRDNFDNSPLHF
>TRBJ1-5|TRBV21-1|NA
CASSKAGTGGPRQPQHF
>TRBJ2-1|TRBV7-3|NA
CASTRRRAGTYNEQFF
>TRBJ2-4|TRBV7-2|NA
CASSLEGGGRNEQYF
>TRBJ2-2|TRBV24-1|NA
CATSGPDTPGELFF
>TRBJ1-1|TRBV10-3|NA
CAISDGPGTEAFF
>TRBJ1-6|TRBV18|many
CASSPSRGNSPLHF
>TRBJ1-2|TRBV12-3/TRBV12-4|few
CASSQGSWGDEGYTF
>TRBJ2-7|TRBV20-1|many
CSARDTLAGILYEQYF
>TRBJ2-7|TRBV18|NA
CASSAPGQSNEQYF
>TRBJ2-7|TRBV7-6|many
CASSDVRVSYEQYF
>TRBJ1-4|TRBV12-3/TRBV12-4|NA
CAGSKGQPEKLFF
>TRBJ2-7|TRBV2|NA
CASGPGQGSYEQYF
>TRBJ2-4|TRBV5-6|many
CASSLLTGVGIQYF
>TRBJ2-5|TRBV6-5|NA
CASSYSGAIQETQYF
>TRBJ1-2|TRBV6-2/TRBV6-3|few
CASRTLEATGSYGYTF
>TRBJ2-6|TRBV9|many
CASSDPGANVLTF
>TRBJ2-1|TRBV7-9|few
CASSGSTSGHNNEQFF
>TRBJ2-5|TRBV28|many
CASRTSRGPTQYF
>TRBJ2-1|TRBV18|NA
CASSPQTPSGFNEQFF
>TRBJ2-1|TRBV11-2|many
CASSLNQGSYNEQFF
>TRBJ2-3|TRBV6-6|many
CASSYLDTQYF
>TRBJ2-3|TRBV12-3/TRBV12-4|NA
CASSLPPQYTQYF
>TRBJ2-7|TRBV7-2|NA
CDSSPRTSGGAMEQYF
>TRBJ1-6|TRBV10-3|NA
CAISDGGPSDSPLHF
>TRBJ2-3|TRBV6-2/TRBV6-3|NA
CVSRVIDFPRTDTQYF
>TRBJ1-1|TRBV28|NA
CASSLSIIQGEAFF
>TRBJ2-3|TRBV15|few
CATSPTGGTDTQYF
>TRBJ2-1|TRBV5-1|few
CASTAGQGQNEQFF
>TRBJ2-5|TRBV20-1|few
CSARDTVGETQYF
>TRBJ2-6|TRBV28|many
CASNRQGSGANVLTF
>TRBJ2-7|TRBV7-2|many
CASSSYKTGNYEQYF
>TRBJ2-7|TRBV27|NA
CASAWGHGGGSTYEQYF
>TRBJ2-5|TRBV29-1|NA
CSVHGLAGTQETQYF
>TRBJ2-7|TRBV5-1|many
CASSLEQGYEQYF